These T cell receptor beta chains were read from a single sample in a study of cytomegalovirus exposure and HLA in healthy donors. Here immunoSEQ multiplex PCR was the method, and the copy in TCRdb shows in-frame clones only, minus some. The sample has 75,000 to 95,000 clones; 55% to 70% are singletons. Sequencing input: PBMCs. These receptors originate from a woman in her fifties or sixties in good health and CMV-seropositive. Both conserved end residues are part of each CDR3. The D gene is left open where the match is weak. The size entry is marked missing in some rows and otherwise reads once, few, many or a size class.

d_gene	j_gene	v_gene	abundance	CDR3aa	CDR3nt
.	TRBJ2-7	TRBV30	.	CAWALGTKTYF	.
TRBD1	TRBJ1-1	TRBV4-3	few	CASSQDRQGRAEAFF	TGCGCCAGCAGCCAAGATAGACAGGGGAGGGCTGAAGCTTTCTTT
.	TRBJ1-1	TRBV6-5	.	CASSFLGPGTEAFF	TGTGCCAGCAGTTTCCTCGGGCCGGGGACTGAAGCTTTCTTT
TRBD2	TRBJ2-7	TRBV27	.	CASSLSWRGANYEQYF	TGTGCCAGCAGTTTATCTTGGCGGGGGGCGAACTACGAGCAGTACTTC
TRBD1	TRBJ1-5	TRBV19	.	CASSPQGQGAGQPQHF	TGTGCCAGTAGTCCACAGGGACAGGGGGCGGGGCAGCCCCAGCATTTT
.	TRBJ1-2	TRBV19	.	CASSMRSVNYGYTF	TGTGCCAGTAGTATGCGAAGCGTAAACTATGGCTACACCTTC
.	TRBJ2-1	TRBV18	.	CASSPSRRQGLDNEQFF	TGTGCCAGCTCACCTTCCCGACGCCAGGGTCTCGACAATGAGCAGTTCTTC
.	TRBJ1-1	TRBV6-1	.	CASTRDTWNTEAFF	TGTGCCAGCACTCGGGACACTTGGAACACTGAAGCTTTCTTT
.	TRBJ1-1	TRBV21-1	.	CANSNTEAFF	TGTGCCAACTCTAACACTGAAGCTTTCTTT
.	TRBJ1-4	TRBV21-1	.	CASSRPTGGYEKLFF	TGTGCCAGCAGCAGACCGACAGGGGGCTATGAAAAACTGTTTTTT
TRBD2	TRBJ2-7	TRBV5-4	.	CASRTSGAYEQYF	TGTGCCTCCCGGACTAGCGGGGCCTACGAGCAGTACTTC
.	TRBJ1-5	TRBV2	once	CASSQLTDRQPQHF	TGTGCCAGCAGCCAACTGACAGACAGACAGCCCCAGCATTTT
.	TRBJ2-1	TRBV2	.	CASKLGDEQFF	TGTGCCAGCAAGTTGGGCGATGAGCAGTTCTTC
.	TRBJ1-3	TRBV5-6	.	CASSWGGPNGSGNTIYF	TGTGCCAGCAGCTGGGGCGGACCCAACGGCTCTGGAAACACCATATATTTT
.	TRBJ1-1	TRBV6-1	.	CASSEGNSNTEAFF	TGTGCCAGCAGTGAGGGCAACTCGAACACTGAAGCTTTCTTT
TRBD1	TRBJ1-6	TRBV19	.	CASSNRGPGRNSPLHF	TGTGCCAGTAGCAACAGGGGCCCGGGTAGAAATTCACCCCTCCACTTT
TRBD2	TRBJ2-7	TRBV6-1	.	CASITTSGATYEQYF	TGTGCCAGCATTACGACTAGCGGGGCTACCTACGAGCAGTACTTC
TRBD2	TRBJ2-1	TRBV28	.	CASSSLAGGYNEQFF	TGTGCCAGCAGTTCACTAGCGGGGGGTTACAATGAGCAGTTCTTC
TRBD1	TRBJ2-1	TRBV5-6	.	CASSHQGDEQFF	TGTGCCAGCAGTCATCAGGGGGATGAGCAGTTCTTC
.	TRBJ1-2	TRBV7-2	few	CASSPYDTDILGTF	TGTGCCAGCAGCCCCTACGACACGGACATCTTAGGCACCTTC
TRBD1	TRBJ1-2	TRBV6-6	.	CASSAPGQQTYGYTF	TGTGCCAGCAGTGCCCCGGGACAGCAGACGTATGGCTACACCTTC
.	TRBJ1-1	TRBV7-8	.	CASSLGSRANTEAFF	TGTGCCAGCAGCTTAGGAAGCAGGGCTAACACTGAAGCTTTCTTT
TRBD1	TRBJ1-1	TRBV5-6	.	CASSRGQGYTEAFF	TGTGCCAGCAGCAGGGGACAGGGCTACACTGAAGCTTTCTTT
.	TRBJ2-7	TRBV19	.	CASSTGFYEQYF	TGTGCCAGTAGTACGGGGTTCTACGAGCAGTACTTC
.	TRBJ1-1	TRBV28	few	CASSLSGASEAFF	TGTGCCAGCAGTTTGTCAGGGGCTAGTGAAGCTTTCTTT
TRBD1	TRBJ2-5	TRBV11-3	.	CASSLGQGAIGETQYF	TGTGCCAGCAGCTTAGGACAGGGGGCGATCGGGGAGACCCAGTACTTC
.	TRBJ2-2	TRBV27	.	CASSLRRGGELFF	TGTGCCAGCAGTTTGAGGAGGGGCGGGGAGCTGTTTTTT
TRBD1	TRBJ2-1	TRBV4-3	.	CASSQTGGFYNEQFF	TGCGCCAGCAGCCAGACAGGGGGCTTTTACAATGAGCAGTTCTTC
TRBD2	TRBJ2-1	TRBV6-4	few	CASSAGRGEPIKWNEQFF	TGTGCCAGCAGTGCGGGGCGGGGGGAACCAATCAAGTGGAATGAGCAGTTCTTC
.	TRBJ2-5	TRBV25-1	.	CASSEYSDRIQYF	TGTGCCAGCAGTGAATATTCAGACAGGATACAGTACTTC
TRBD1	TRBJ1-2	TRBV28	.	CASSGSGTGIYYGYTF	TGTGCCAGCAGTGGATCCGGGACAGGAATCTACTATGGCTACACCTTC
TRBD1	TRBJ1-1	TRBV29-1	.	CSVRDRDTEAFF	TGCAGCGTTCGGGACAGGGACACTGAAGCTTTCTTT
TRBD2	TRBJ2-7	TRBV30	.	CAYSPLGGDEQYF	TGTGCCTATTCCCCCTTGGGAGGGGACGAGCAGTACTTC
.	TRBJ2-7	TRBV6-1	once	CASSEEGGLSSYEQYF	TGTGCCAGCAGTGAAGAGGGCGGGCTAAGCTCCTACGAGCAGTACTTC
.	TRBJ1-1	TRBV7-9	.	CASSLGEGHTEAFF	TGTGCCAGCAGCTTGGGGGAGGGTCACACTGAAGCTTTCTTT
.	TRBJ2-5	TRBV7-3	many	CASSPSGDPRETQYF	TGCGCCAGCAGCCCCTCGGGGGACCCACGGGAGACCCAGTACTTC
.	TRBJ1-3	TRBV19	.	CASSIGGSLVGNTIYF	TGTGCCAGTAGTATTGGAGGTTCGCTCGTTGGAAACACCATATATTTT
.	TRBJ1-6	TRBV5-1	.	CASSLYDRNSPLHF	TGCGCCAGCAGCCTCTACGACAGGAATTCACCCCTCCACTTT
.	TRBJ2-5	TRBV18	.	CASSPFVSQGPGTQYF	TGTGCCAGCTCACCATTCGTTTCTCAGGGGCCAGGGACCCAGTACTTC
TRBD1	TRBJ1-1	TRBV5-1	.	CASSSRPSGTVRTEAFF	TGCGCCAGCAGCTCACGCCCTTCCGGGACAGTAAGGACTGAAGCTTTCTTT
TRBD1	TRBJ1-5	TRBV6-1	few	CASSGQGSNQPQHF	TGTGCCAGCAGTGGACAGGGGAGCAATCAGCCCCAGCATTTT